This is a list of T cell receptor beta chains from one sample in a study of spatial heterogeneity in lung cancer. TCRdb passed the 5' RACE reads through MiXCR, listing each CDR3 protein once. The sample has about 38,000 distinct CDR3 sequences, 6.5% to 9.5% seen once. The sample consisted of PBMCs, taken at surgery. These receptors all stem from a male donor with early-stage non-small cell lung cancer. CDR3s leave out the opening cysteine and the closing phenylalanine or tryptophan.

TRBJ2-1,TRBV6-5,ASSSSGGAVGNEQF
TRBJ2-2,TRBV24-1,ATSDSGQPTGELF
TRBJ2-5,TRBV20-1,SATIDSQETQY
TRBJ2-1,TRBV7-3,ASSLQVRQLPGEQF
TRBJ2-1,TRBV11-2,ASSPQPGLAGGMNEQF
TRBJ2-1,TRBV2,ASSALLWTSGGTYNEQF
TRBJ1-5,TRBV4-2,ASSQDLGTANGQPQH
TRBJ2-2,TRBV7-8,ASSLSLGQVNTGELF
TRBJ2-3,TRBV6-5,ASSTTDTDTQY
TRBJ2-3,TRBV6-1,ASSEVRLGPRTDTQY
TRBJ1-2,TRBV7-9,ASSLNRENYGYT
TRBJ2-3,TRBV5-1,ASRRRGRGEDTQY
TRBJ2-2,TRBV5-1,ASRPGTPNTGELF
TRBJ2-1,TRBV19,ASKGTSGNNEQF
TRBJ2-6,TRBV3-1,ASSQSGANVLT
TRBJ1-1,TRBV29-1,SVEDTGGASTEAF
TRBJ2-7,TRBV18,ASSTHLAGGPSYEQY
TRBJ1-2,TRBV6-5,ASSYSEELGTVYGYT
TRBJ2-5,TRBV7-6,ASSLTPQGSGETQY
TRBJ2-1,TRBV7-2,ASARKGQGSTYNEQF
TRBJ2-2,TRBV5-1,ASSLEGSSGELF
TRBJ2-6,TRBV5-1,ASSGSGGDPGANVLT
TRBJ2-3,TRBV6-6,ASSYKGAHDTQY
TRBJ2-5,TRBV14,ASSQATGAQETQY
TRBJ2-3,TRBV7-7,ASSPGTSGSSDTQY
TRBJ2-3,TRBV7-2,ASSPRDGGGPDTQY
TRBJ2-1,TRBV9,ASSKNSGNEQF
TRBJ1-5,TRBV11-2,ASSLGVGQPQH
TRBJ2-5,TRBV6-1,ASSERGETQY
TRBJ1-4,TRBV27,ASSLSWLSNEKLF
TRBJ2-3,TRBV5-1,ASSEGLEADTQY
TRBJ1-1,TRBV5-4,ASSFLGEAF
TRBJ1-2,TRBV6-5,ASKGGPGHYGYT
TRBJ2-1,TRBV27,ASSFYPGSYNEQF
TRBJ2-3,TRBV6-4,ASSDGGSTDTQY
TRBJ1-2,TRBV29-1,SVEFDGTEYGYT
TRBJ2-4,TRBV20-1,SARDLRTGARGLNIQY
TRBJ1-1,TRBV30,AWGDRLNTEAF
TRBJ2-2,TRBV24-1,ATSADFRPGWAGELF
TRBJ2-3,TRBV7-2,ASSLGQIGADTQY
TRBJ1-5,TRBV6-2/TRBV6-3,ASSLAYLRALNQPQH
TRBJ2-2,TRBV6-4,ASTRDPNTGELF
TRBJ1-6,TRBV6-5,ASSLQGRGSPLH
TRBJ2-1,TRBV7-6,ASSRGGGVRNEQF
TRBJ2-2,TRBV6-5,ASSSLAGGSSGELF
TRBJ2-6,TRBV28,ASSFPRGLSGANVLT
TRBJ2-7,TRBV30,AWSHSGGSYEQY
TRBJ2-1,TRBV11-2,ASSLFEGTYNEQF
TRBJ1-5,TRBV21-1,ASSSAGQDSNQPQH
TRBJ2-6,TRBV24-1,ATSDGGNRANVLT
TRBJ2-5,TRBV7-2,ASSRSGTTRETQY
TRBJ2-2,TRBV7-9,ASSISGRSGELF